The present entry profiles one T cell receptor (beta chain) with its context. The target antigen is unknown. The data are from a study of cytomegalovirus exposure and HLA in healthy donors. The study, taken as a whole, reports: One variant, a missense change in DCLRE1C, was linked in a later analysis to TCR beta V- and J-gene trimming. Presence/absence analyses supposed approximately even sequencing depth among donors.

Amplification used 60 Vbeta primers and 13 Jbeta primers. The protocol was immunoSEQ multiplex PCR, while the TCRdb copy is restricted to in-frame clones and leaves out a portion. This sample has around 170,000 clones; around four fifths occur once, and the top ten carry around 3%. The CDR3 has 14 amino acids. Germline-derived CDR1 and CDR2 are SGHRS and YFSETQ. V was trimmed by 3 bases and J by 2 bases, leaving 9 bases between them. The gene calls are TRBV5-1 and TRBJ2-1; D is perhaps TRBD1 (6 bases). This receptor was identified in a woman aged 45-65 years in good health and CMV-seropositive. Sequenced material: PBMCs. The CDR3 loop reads CASSSDRAYNEQFF. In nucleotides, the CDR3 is TGCGCCAGCAGCTCGGACAGAGCCTACAATGAGCAGTTCTTC.